This paragraph covers one T cell receptor beta chain sequence. What it binds is unknown. This entry is derived from a study of T cell responses to AZD1222 COVID-19 vaccine. The wider study: Second-dose schedules of about 4 or about 12 weeks were combined.

The protocol was immunoSEQ multiplex PCR, while the TCRdb copy is restricted to in-frame clones and leaves out a portion. The data hold some 150,000 clones, with 93% observed a single time. The CDR3 loop spans 17 amino acids. Unmatched junction bases numbered 14, after V lost 2 bases and J lost 5 bases. Germline lookup yields CDR1 SGHRS and CDR2 YFSETQ. Study-level findings and limits: Donors were mostly white British, more females; clonal diversity possibly underestimated. Regions 160-218 and 743-854 held dominance among vaccine-associated CD4 TCRs, which spanned spike. Recipients of two AZD1222 doses showed rising Spike-specific TCR breadth and depth.

The sequencing used peripheral blood, collected on day 0 of AZD1222 vaccination. This sequence joins TRBV5-1 and TRBJ2-7, with 9 bases aligning to TRBD1. The source is an adult in good health. CDR3: CASSFVLSGQGFNEQYF. In nucleotides, the CDR3 is TGCGCCAGCAGCTTTGTACTATCGGGACAGGGATTTAACGAGCAGTACTTC.